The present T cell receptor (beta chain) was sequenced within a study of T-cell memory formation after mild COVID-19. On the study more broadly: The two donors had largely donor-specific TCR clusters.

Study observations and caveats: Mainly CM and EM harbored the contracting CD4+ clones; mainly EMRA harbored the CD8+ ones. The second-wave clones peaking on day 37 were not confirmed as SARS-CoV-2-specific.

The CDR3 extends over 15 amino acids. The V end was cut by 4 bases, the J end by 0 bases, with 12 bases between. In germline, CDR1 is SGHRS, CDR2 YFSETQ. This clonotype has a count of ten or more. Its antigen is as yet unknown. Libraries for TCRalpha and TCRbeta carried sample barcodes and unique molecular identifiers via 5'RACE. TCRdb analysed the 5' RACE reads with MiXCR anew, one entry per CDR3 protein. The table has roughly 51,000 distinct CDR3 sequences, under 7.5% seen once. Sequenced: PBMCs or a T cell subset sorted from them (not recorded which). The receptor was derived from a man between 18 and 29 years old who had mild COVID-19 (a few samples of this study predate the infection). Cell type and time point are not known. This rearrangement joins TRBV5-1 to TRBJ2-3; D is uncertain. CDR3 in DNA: TGCGCCAGCAGCCCCGGACGTCAGAGCACAGATACGCAGTATTTT. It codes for CASSPGRQSTDTQYF.